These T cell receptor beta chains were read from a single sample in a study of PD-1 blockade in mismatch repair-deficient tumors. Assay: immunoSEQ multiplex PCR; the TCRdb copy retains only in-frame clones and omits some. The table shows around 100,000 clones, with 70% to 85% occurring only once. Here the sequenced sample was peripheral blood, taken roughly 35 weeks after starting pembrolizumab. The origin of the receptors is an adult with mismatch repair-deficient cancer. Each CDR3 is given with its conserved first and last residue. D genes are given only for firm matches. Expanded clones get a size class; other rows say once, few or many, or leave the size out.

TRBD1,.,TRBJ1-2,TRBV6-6,CASRPMDRTSNYGYTF,TGTGCCAGCAGACCGATGGACAGGACATCTAACTATGGCTACACCTTC
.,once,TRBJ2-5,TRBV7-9,CASELLDSETQYF,TGTGCCAGCGAACTACTGGACAGTGAGACCCAGTACTTC
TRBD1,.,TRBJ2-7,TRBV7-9,CASSMTGDHIEQYF,TGTGCCAGCAGCATGACAGGGGATCATATCGAGCAGTACTTC
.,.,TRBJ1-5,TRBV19,CASSGPADTETGQPQHF,TGTGCCAGTAGTGGGCCCGCTGACACAGAAACAGGTCAGCCCCAGCATTTT
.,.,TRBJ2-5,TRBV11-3,CASSLDLADQETQYF,TGTGCCAGCAGCTTAGATCTGGCAGACCAAGAGACCCAGTACTTC
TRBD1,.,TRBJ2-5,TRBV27,CASRSGTGQETQYF,TGTGCCAGCAGATCCGGGACAGGGCAAGAGACCCAGTACTTC
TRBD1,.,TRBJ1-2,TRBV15,CATSSSTGNYGYTF,TGTGCCACCAGCAGTTCGACAGGGAATTATGGCTACACCTTC
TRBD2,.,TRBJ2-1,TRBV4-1,CASSLSGTSGNNEQFF,TGCGCCAGCAGCCTTTCCGGGACTAGCGGTAACAATGAGCAGTTCTTC
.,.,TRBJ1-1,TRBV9,CASSPRLENTEAFF,TGTGCCAGCAGCCCTCGACTGGAGAACACTGAAGCTTTCTTT
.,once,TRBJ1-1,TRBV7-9,CASSLDTVGTEAFF,TGTGCCAGCAGCTTAGACACAGTGGGCACTGAAGCTTTCTTT
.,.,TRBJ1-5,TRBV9,CASSVDTGTGQPQHF,TGTGCCAGCAGCGTAGATACGGGAACAGGACAGCCCCAGCATTTT
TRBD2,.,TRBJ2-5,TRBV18,CASSPPGLAGGETQYF,TGTGCCAGCTCACCTCCGGGACTAGCGGGAGGTGAGACCCAGTACTTC
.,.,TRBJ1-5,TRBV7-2,CASSLVLDQPQHF,TGTGCCAGCAGCTTAGTCCTTGATCAGCCCCAGCATTTT